One sample yielded the 10 T cell receptor beta chains listed below, sequenced in a study of T cell responses to AZD1222 COVID-19 vaccine (dated by TCRdb to about 2021). Preparation of the library involved the immunoSEQ multiplex PCR assay. TCRdb's version of the immuneACCESS table is confined to in-frame rearrangements and falls short of the full clone set. An unresolved V gene accounts for under half of the shortfall where checked; the remainder is of unknown origin. Across this sample there are more than 90,000 clones, with around 89% seen only once. The top ten clones comprise less than 8.5% of the sample. The time point tag for this specimen amounts to: about 28 days (+/-7) after the second vaccine dose. The sample was peripheral blood, taken 28 days after the second AZD1222 dose. The receptors derive from an adult who received the AZD1222 COVID-19 vaccine.

CDR3 in DNA: TGTGCCAGCAGTGAACAGGGGAGATACTACGAGCAGTACTTC. Translating gives CASSEQGRYYEQYF. The chain links TRBV2 to TRBJ2-7; tentatively, D is TRBD1 (6 bases). Looked up from germline, CDR1 is SNHLY and CDR2 is FYNNEI. Trimming cost V 2 bases and J 3 bases, with 11 bases left between them. The CDR3 runs to 14 residues.

V gene TRBV9 combines with J gene TRBJ2-3; possible D gene TRBD2, 6 bases. Per germline, CDR1 SGDLS and CDR2 YYNGEE. There are 14 residues in the CDR3. V lost 3 bases and J 2 bases, leaving 10 bases between the germline ends. The CDR3 DNA reads TGTGCCAGCAGCGAGGGACTTGTCACAGATACGCAGTATTTT. It encodes CASSEGLVTDTQYF.

The chain has TRBV20-1 and TRBJ1-2; possible D gene TRBD1, 5 bases. CDR3 length equals 11 residues. Germline loops: CDR1 DFQATT, CDR2 SNEGSKA (reference sequence). V lost 7 bases and J 7 bases, leaving 13 bases between the germline ends. The CDR3 sequence: CSVEGATGYTF. The CDR3 DNA reads TGCAGTGTAGAAGGGGCTACTGGCTACACCTTC.

This clone appeared a single time. The chain uses TRBV4-3 and TRBJ1-1; D not resolved. The CDR3 loop spans 15 amino acids. V lost 0 bases to trimming and J lost 2 bases, with 10 bases between them. The germline CDR1 and CDR2 sequences are LGHNA and YSLEER. CDR3 protein: CASSQEHTLNTEAFF. The CDR3 region has the DNA TGCGCCAGCAGCCAAGAGCATACCTTAAACACTGAAGCTTTCTTT.

This chain uses TRBV11-2 with TRBJ1-1; the D is unclear. The germline V and J ends were trimmed by 4 bases and 1 base, with 10 bases remaining between them. Germline V gives CDR1 SGHAT, CDR2 FQNNGV. This CDR3 has 14 residues. CDR3: CASSSRGTNTEAFF. In nucleotides, the CDR3 is TGTGCCAGCAGCTCCCGGGGAACGAACACTGAAGCTTTCTTT.

The chain is built from TRBV7-9 and TRBJ2-1, with D unresolved. The V gene's germline CDR1 is SEHNR and CDR2 FQNEAQ (reference sequence). The CDR3 spans 15 residues. The CDR3 is CGHEPPDRSYNEQFF. The CDR3 DNA reads TGTGGGCACGAGCCCCCGGACCGGTCCTACAATGAGCAGTTCTTC.

V is TRBV28 and J is TRBJ1-4, with TRBD1 as a possible D gene (5 bases). Germline CDR1 is MDHEN and CDR2 is SYDVKM. V was clipped by 1 base and J by 3 bases, with 18 bases between them. The CDR3 sequence is 18 residues long. This chain's CDR3 is CASSLSLGGGAANEKLFF. The CDR3 nucleotides read TGTGCCAGCAGTTTATCCCTGGGGGGGGGAGCGGCTAATGAAAAACTGTTTTTT.

The chain recombines TRBV27 with TRBJ2-5; possible D gene TRBD2, 6 bases. CDR1 and CDR2 (germline): MNHEY, SMNVEV (reference sequence). Between the trimmed V and J ends, which lost 5 bases and 5 bases, there was a span of 15 bases. This CDR3 region has 14 residues. The CDR3 sequence: CASSPRDWKETQYF. For the CDR3, the DNA is TGTGCCAGCAGTCCCCGGGACTGGAAGGAGACCCAGTACTTC.

This clone was observed a handful of times. The chain couples TRBV6-1 to TRBJ2-7; TRBD1 aligns across 8 bases. CDR3 length: 15 amino acids. Germline CDR1 MNHNS, CDR2 SASEGT. V gave up 1 base and J gave up 0 bases; unmatched junction bases: 2. CDR3 sequence reads: CASSEDTGGSYEQYF. CDR3 coding DNA: TGTGCCAGCAGTGAAGACACAGGGGGCTCCTACGAGCAGTACTTC.

A single count supports this clone. The chain joins TRBV18 to TRBJ1-1; no reliable D call. CDR1 is KGHSH and CDR2 is LQKENI in the germline V gene. Trimming cost V 2 bases and J 7 bases, with 11 bases left between them. This CDR3 is 13 amino acids long. CDR3 in amino acids: CASSPRGRIEAFF. The CDR3 DNA sequence: TGTGCCAGCTCACCAAGAGGGAGAATTGAAGCTTTCTTT.